These 18 T cell receptor beta chains came from one sample sequenced in a study of T-cell memory formation after mild COVID-19. TCRdb itself ran the 5' RACE reads through MiXCR, one entry per CDR3 protein. Of 550,000 to 650,000 distinct CDR3 sequences in the sample, 15% to 20% were seen once. The material sequenced was PBMCs or a T cell subset sorted from them (not recorded which). These receptors were obtained from an adult woman who had mild COVID-19 (a few samples of this study predate the infection). Cell type and time point are not known.

This clonotype was seen many times. The chain couples TRBV4-2 to TRBJ2-3; 10 nucleotides align to TRBD2. The CDR3 spans 16 residues. CDR1 and CDR2 from the germline V gene are LGHNA and YNFKEQ. V was pared by 0 bases and J by 4 bases, with 4 bases of the junction left unmatched. DNA for the CDR3: TGTGCCAGCAGCCAAGATAAACTAGCGGGGTCAGATACGCAGTATTTT. This encodes CASSQDKLAGSDTQYF.

This clonotype was seen only a few times. The rearrangement links TRBV7-2 to TRBJ2-3; TRBD2 aligns across 9 bases. The germline gives CDR1 SGHTA, CDR2 FQGNSA. The CDR3 is 16 amino acids. V shed 4 bases and J 0 bases; nucleotides not matched to a gene: 5. CDR3 region: CASSSGLAPSTDTQYF. For the CDR3, the DNA is TGTGCCAGCAGCTCGGGACTAGCTCCTAGCACAGATACGCAGTATTTT.

This chain connects TRBV6-1 to TRBJ2-1; D gene uncertain. V was cut by 7 bases and J by 6 bases, with 10 bases left in between. The CDR3 is 12 amino acids. Germline V CDR1 and CDR2: MNHNS, SASEGT. CDR3 region: CASTYKVNEQFF. The CDR3 bases are TGTGCCAGCACCTACAAGGTCAATGAGCAGTTCTTC.

This clonotype was observed many times. The chain joins TRBV12-3 or TRBV12-4 to TRBJ2-7; no clear D. The CDR3 extends over 13 amino acids. Trimming left V 4 bases short and J 7 bases short, with 14 bases between. CDR3 sequence reads: CASSWTTVGEQYF. Written as DNA, the CDR3 is TGTGCCAGCAGTTGGACCACGGTGGGGGAGCAGTACTTC.

The chain links TRBV15 to TRBJ1-5; no definite D call. Looked up from germline, CDR1 is LNHNV and CDR2 is YYDKDF (reference sequence). The CDR3 consists of 15 residues. V was pared by 5 bases and J by 3 bases, with 14 bases between. CDR3 region: CATSLEQPINQPQHF. The CDR3 DNA is TGTGCCACCAGCCTAGAACAGCCTATCAATCAGCCCCAGCATTTT.

This clonotype was observed a single time. Written as DNA, the CDR3 is TGTGCCAGCAGCACGTGGGTCAACAATGAGCAGTTCTTC. This sequence encodes CASSTWVNNEQFF. This chain uses TRBV9 with TRBJ2-1; unclear D gene. The CDR3 is made up of 13 amino acids. The germline V and J ends were trimmed by 4 bases and 5 bases, with 10 bases remaining between them. Germline lookup yields CDR1 SGDLS and CDR2 YYNGEE. Looking up the rest from reference TRBV9 and TRBJ2-1 gives the full variable domain: DSGVTQTPKHLITATGQRVTLRCSPRSGDLSVYWYQQSLDQGLQFLIQYYNGEERAKGNILERFSAQQFPDLHSELNLSSLELGDSALYFCASSTWVNNEQFFGPGTRLTVL.

The chain employs TRBV7-2 and TRBJ2-1, with a weak D call TRBD2 (5 bases). Trimming removed 3 bases from V and 6 bases from J, with 12 bases in between. The CDR3 runs 14 residues. Germline V lookup: CDR1 SGHTA, CDR2 FQGNSA. The CDR3 bases are TGTGCCAGCAGCTTCGGACTGAGTGGCAATGAGCAGTTCTTC. Protein product: CASSFGLSGNEQFF.

This chain uses TRBV21-1 with TRBJ2-6; the table's D call TRBD1 went unverified against the DNA. TRBV21-1 is labeled a pseudogene. The CDR3 loop spans 20 amino acids. Here the CDR3 DNA reads TGTGCCAGCAGCAAAAGTTCGGACAGTGGGAAATTTCCTGGGGCCAACGTCCTGACTTTC. This gives the protein CASSKSSDSGKFPGANVLTF.

The chain is built from TRBV7-2 and TRBJ1-2; 8 bases match TRBD1. Per the germline V gene, CDR1 is SGHTA and CDR2 is FQGNSA. CDR3 size: 17 residues. V lost 1 base and J lost 6; bases outside the gene matches: 13. CDR3 sequence reads: CASSLGISDRGFDGYTF. Written as DNA, the CDR3 is TGTGCCAGCAGCTTAGGAATTAGTGACAGGGGATTCGATGGCTACACCTTC.

This clonotype has a handful of counts. The chain carries TRBV15 and TRBJ2-5; D is possibly TRBD2 (6 bases). Germline CDR1 LNHNV, CDR2 YYDKDF (reference sequence). The CDR3 is made up of 15 amino acids. The germline V and J ends were trimmed by 1 base and 1 base, with 10 bases remaining between them. The CDR3 bases are TGTGCCACCAGCAGAGCCCCGACTAGCCAAGAGACCCAGTACTTC. It yields the protein CATSRAPTSQETQYF.

This clonotype has more than one count but fewer than ten. V usage is TRBV19 and J usage is TRBJ1-4; D unresolved. The germline gives CDR1 LNHDA, CDR2 SQIVND (reference sequence). Trimming removed 5 bases at V and 8 bases at J, with 18 bases between. The CDR3 runs to 15 residues. This CDR3 is CASSPLRESGEKLFF. In DNA form, the CDR3 reads TGTGCCAGTAGTCCCCTGAGGGAAAGTGGGGAAAAACTGTTTTTT.

There are many counts of this clonotype. V is TRBV2 and J is TRBJ1-2; 8 bases fit TRBD1. CDR3 length equals 12 residues. The J segment lost 7 bases and the V segment lost 6 bases, leaving 4 bases of the junction unmatched. CDR1 and CDR2 from the germline V gene are SNHLY and FYNNEI. For the CDR3, the DNA is TGTGCCAGCAGACCGACAGGGGCTGGCTACACCTTC. This encodes CASRPTGAGYTF.

The V and J genes are TRBV12-3 or TRBV12-4 and TRBJ2-1; the D gene is possibly TRBD1 (6 bases). The V end was cut by 9 bases, the J end by 6 bases, with 12 bases between. CDR3 length equals 12 residues. The CDR3: CASQRDTNEQFF. The CDR3 nucleotides read TGTGCCAGTCAAAGGGACACCAATGAGCAGTTCTTC.

The gene calls are TRBV24-1 and TRBJ1-2; a possible D gene is TRBD1 (6 bases). The CDR3 contains 12 residues. CDR1 is KGHDR, CDR2 SFDVKD, per germline. V was clipped by 7 bases and J by 5 bases, with 10 bases between them. Here the CDR3 reads CATRDSEYGYTF. CDR3 sequence (DNA): TGTGCCACCAGGGACAGCGAATATGGCTACACCTTC.

The chain carries TRBV12-3 or TRBV12-4 and TRBJ1-3, with D maybe TRBD1 (5 bases). Trimming left V 6 bases short and J 0 bases short, with 15 bases between. The CDR3 extends over 16 amino acids. The CDR3 is CASSLYRGFSGNTIYF. The CDR3 bases are TGTGCCAGCAGCCTCTACCGGGGGTTCTCTGGAAACACCATATATTTT.

The chain employs TRBV5-1 and TRBJ1-2, with 7 bases lining up with TRBD1. The CDR3 extends over 17 amino acids. Trimming cost V 0 bases and J 4 bases; bases outside gene matches: 12. CDR1 is SGHRS and CDR2 is YFSETQ in the germline V gene. The CDR3 DNA reads TGCGCCAGCAGCTTGGCTCCAGACAGGGTAAAGCGCTATGGCTACACCTTC. Its protein product is CASSLAPDRVKRYGYTF.

This rearrangement joins TRBV6-5 to TRBJ2-7, with D unresolved. V was trimmed by 10 bases and J by 2 bases, leaving 15 bases between them. Germline V gene sequence: CDR1 MNHEY, CDR2 SVGAGI. This CDR3 is 13 amino acids long. As DNA, the CDR3 is TGTGCCACCTCGGACCCATGGACCTACGAGCAGTACTTC. Its protein is CATSDPWTYEQYF.

This clonotype was counted a few times. CDR3 sequence: CASSRESTGELFF. CDR3 nucleotides: TGTGCCAGCAGCCGGGAAAGTACCGGGGAGCTGTTTTTT. This chain joins TRBV4-2 and TRBJ2-2; D gene ambiguous. The V gene's germline CDR1 is LGHNA and CDR2 YNFKEQ. CDR3 length: 13 amino acids. Deletions cut 4 bases from V and 5 bases from J, with 8 bases between.